Listed below are T cell receptor beta chains from one sample, sequenced in a study of cytomegalovirus exposure and HLA in healthy donors. Repertoires were generated with immunoSEQ multiplex PCR, while TCRdb's copy carries only in-frame clones and drops some. The table lists 58,000 or so clones, about 75% of them singletons. The sequencing input was PBMCs. The source of these receptors is a woman aged 35 to 49 in good health and CMV-seropositive. CDR3s include the opening cysteine and the closing phenylalanine or tryptophan. A D gene is named only where the DNA matches it firmly. Rows may omit the clone size; those that give it use once, few, many or a size class.

D gene,V gene,clone size,J gene,CDR3 DNA,CDR3 protein
TRBD2,TRBV6-5,-,TRBJ2-3,TGTGCCAGCAGTCAGAGCGGGGCCGGGGATACGCAGTATTTT,CASSQSGAGDTQYF
TRBD1,TRBV30,-,TRBJ2-3,TGTGCCGCGACAGGGCAGGGACGGACAGATACGCAGTATTTT,CAATGQGRTDTQYF
-,TRBV27,-,TRBJ2-3,TGTGCCAGCAGTATTCGGCTCGACTTGGCTGGTACGCAGTATTTT,CASSIRLDLAGTQYF
-,TRBV5-1,few,TRBJ2-3,TGCGCCAGCAGCTCCGAGGGGGGGGGCTGGGGAGATACGCAGTATTTT,CASSSEGGGWGDTQYF
-,TRBV2,-,TRBJ1-1,TGTGCCAGCAGTAATACGGGGGACACTGAAGCTTTCTTT,CASSNTGDTEAFF
TRBD2,TRBV12-5,-,TRBJ2-2,TGTGCTAGTGGACCGGGGGGGCCCGGCACCGGGGAGCTGTTTTTT,CASGPGGPGTGELFF
TRBD2,TRBV11-2,-,TRBJ2-1,TGTGCCAGCAGCCCGGCCCTCGGGGGGGGGAATGAGCAGTTCTTC,CASSPALGGGNEQFF
-,TRBV19,once,TRBJ1-5,TGTGCCAGTAGTATACTGCGGAATCAGCCCCAGCATTTT,CASSILRNQPQHF
-,TRBV2,-,TRBJ1-5,TGTGCCAGCAGTGAAGCGCGAAGTCAGCCCCAGCATTTT,CASSEARSQPQHF
-,TRBV11-3,few,TRBJ2-3,TGTGCCAGCAGACAGGACTACCGCACAGATACGCAGTATTTT,CASRQDYRTDTQYF
TRBD1,TRBV18,-,TRBJ1-3,TGTGCCAGCTCACCCTGGGACAGTGGAAGGAACACCATATATTTT,CASSPWDSGRNTIYF
TRBD1,TRBV27,once,TRBJ2-7,TGTGCCAGCAGTTTCGGACAGGGTCTCTCCTACGAGCAGTACTTC,CASSFGQGLSYEQYF
TRBD2,TRBV7-8,-,TRBJ2-7,TGTGCCAGCAGCTTAGTGGGGCGGGGGGGCCTTTCCTACGAGCAGTACTTC,CASSLVGRGGLSYEQYF
TRBD1,TRBV27,-,TRBJ1-5,TGTGCCAGCAGTCCGGACAGGGCCCAGCCCCAGCATTTT,CASSPDRAQPQHF
TRBD1,TRBV2,-,TRBJ1-5,TGTGCCAGCAGGACAGGGTTAAGCAATCAGCCCCAGCATTTT,CASRTGLSNQPQHF
-,TRBV12-5,-,TRBJ2-7,TGTGCTAGTGGCGAGGTCGAGCAGTACTTC,CASGEVEQYF